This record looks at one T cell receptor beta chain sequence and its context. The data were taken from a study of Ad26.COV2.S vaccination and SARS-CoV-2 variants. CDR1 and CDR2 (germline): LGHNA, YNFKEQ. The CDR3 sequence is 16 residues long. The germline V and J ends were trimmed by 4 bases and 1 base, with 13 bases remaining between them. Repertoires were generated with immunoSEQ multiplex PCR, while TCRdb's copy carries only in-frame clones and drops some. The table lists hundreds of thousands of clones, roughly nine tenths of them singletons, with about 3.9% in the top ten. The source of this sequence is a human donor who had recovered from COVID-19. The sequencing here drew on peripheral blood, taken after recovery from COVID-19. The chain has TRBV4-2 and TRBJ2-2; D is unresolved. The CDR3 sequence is CASSRRSLENTGELFF. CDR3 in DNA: TGTGCCAGCAGCCGTAGGTCCCTTGAGAACACCGGGGAGCTGTTTTTT.